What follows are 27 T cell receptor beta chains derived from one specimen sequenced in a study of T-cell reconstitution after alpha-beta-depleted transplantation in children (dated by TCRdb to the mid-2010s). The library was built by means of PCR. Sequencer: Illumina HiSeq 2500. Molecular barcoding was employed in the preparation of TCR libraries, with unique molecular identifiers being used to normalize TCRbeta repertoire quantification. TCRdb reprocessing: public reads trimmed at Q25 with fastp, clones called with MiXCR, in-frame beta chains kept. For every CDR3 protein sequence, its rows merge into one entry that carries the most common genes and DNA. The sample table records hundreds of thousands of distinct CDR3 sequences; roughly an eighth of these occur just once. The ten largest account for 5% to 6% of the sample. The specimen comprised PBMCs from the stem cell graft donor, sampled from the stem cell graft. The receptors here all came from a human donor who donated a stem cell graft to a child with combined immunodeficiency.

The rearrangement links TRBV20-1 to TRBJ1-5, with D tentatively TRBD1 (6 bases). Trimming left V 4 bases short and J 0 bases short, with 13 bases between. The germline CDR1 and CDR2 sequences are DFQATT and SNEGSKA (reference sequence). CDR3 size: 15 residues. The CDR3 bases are TGCAGTGCTAAAATTGGACAGTATAGCAATCAGCCCCAGCATTTT. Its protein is CSAKIGQYSNQPQHF.

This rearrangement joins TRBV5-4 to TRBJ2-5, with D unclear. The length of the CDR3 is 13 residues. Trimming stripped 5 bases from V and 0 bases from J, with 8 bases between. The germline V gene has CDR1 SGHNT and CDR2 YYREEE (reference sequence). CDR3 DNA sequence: TGTGCCAGCAGGGCGATTGACCAAGAGACCCAGTACTTC. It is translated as CASRAIDQETQYF.

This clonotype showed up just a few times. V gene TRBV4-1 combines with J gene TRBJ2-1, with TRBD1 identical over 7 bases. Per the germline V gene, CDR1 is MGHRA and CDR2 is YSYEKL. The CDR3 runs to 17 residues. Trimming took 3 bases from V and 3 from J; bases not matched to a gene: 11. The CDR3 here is CASSHSTGTENYNEQFF. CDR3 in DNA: TGCGCCAGCAGCCATTCTACCGGGACAGAAAACTACAATGAGCAGTTCTTC.

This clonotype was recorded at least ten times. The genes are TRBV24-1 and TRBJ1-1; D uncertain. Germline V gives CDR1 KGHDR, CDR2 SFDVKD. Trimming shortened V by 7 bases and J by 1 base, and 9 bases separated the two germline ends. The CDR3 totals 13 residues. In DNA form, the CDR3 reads TGTGCCACCAGACAGAATAGGAACACTGAAGCTTTCTTT. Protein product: CATRQNRNTEAFF.

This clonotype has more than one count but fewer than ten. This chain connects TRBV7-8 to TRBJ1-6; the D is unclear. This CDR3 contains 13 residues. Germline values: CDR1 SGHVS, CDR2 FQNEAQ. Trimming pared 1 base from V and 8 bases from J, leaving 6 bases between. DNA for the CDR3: TGTGCCAGCAGCTTAGTCGCCGATTCACCCCTCCACTTT. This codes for CASSLVADSPLHF.

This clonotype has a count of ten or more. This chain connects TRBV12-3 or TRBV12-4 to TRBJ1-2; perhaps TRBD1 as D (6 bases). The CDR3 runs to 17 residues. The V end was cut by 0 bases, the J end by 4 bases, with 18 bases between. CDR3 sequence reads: CASSLARTGSTVYGYTF. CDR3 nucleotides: TGTGCCAGCAGTTTAGCGCGTACAGGGAGTACGGTCTATGGCTACACCTTC.

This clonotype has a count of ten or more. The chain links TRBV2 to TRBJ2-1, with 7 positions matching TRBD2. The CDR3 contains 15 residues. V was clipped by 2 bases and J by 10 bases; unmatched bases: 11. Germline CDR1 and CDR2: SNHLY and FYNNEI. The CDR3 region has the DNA TGTGCCAGCAGTGAACAGGGACTAAGCCTAGGGGAGCAGTTCTTC. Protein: CASSEQGLSLGEQFF.

The CDR3 reads CASTSPTGTSDEQYF. In nucleotides, the CDR3 is TGTGCCAGCACAAGCCCGACAGGGACTTCTGACGAGCAGTACTTC. This chain uses TRBV6-2 or TRBV6-3 with TRBJ2-7; tentatively, D is TRBD1 (7 bases). Trimming removed 7 bases from V and 5 bases from J, with 21 bases in between. The germline CDR1 and CDR2 sequences are MNHEY and SVGEGT. The CDR3 covers 15 residues.

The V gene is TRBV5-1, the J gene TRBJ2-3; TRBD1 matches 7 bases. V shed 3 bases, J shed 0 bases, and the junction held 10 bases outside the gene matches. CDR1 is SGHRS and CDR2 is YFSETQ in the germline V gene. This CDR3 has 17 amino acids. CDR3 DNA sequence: TGCGCCAGCAGCTCCTATACCGGGACAGCTAGCACAGATACGCAGTATTTT. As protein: CASSSYTGTASTDTQYF. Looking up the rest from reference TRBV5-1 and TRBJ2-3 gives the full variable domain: KAGVTQTPRYLIKTRGQQVTLSCSPISGHRSVSWYQQTPGQGLQFLFEYFSETQRNKGNFPGRFSGRQFSNSRSEMNVSTLELGDSALYLCASSSYTGTASTDTQYFGPGTRLTVL.

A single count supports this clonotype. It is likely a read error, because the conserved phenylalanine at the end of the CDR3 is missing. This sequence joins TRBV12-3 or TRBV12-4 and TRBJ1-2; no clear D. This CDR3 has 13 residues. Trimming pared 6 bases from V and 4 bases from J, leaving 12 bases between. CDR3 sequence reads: CASSESGAYGYTC. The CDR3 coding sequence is TGTGCCAGCAGCGAGTCAGGAGCCTATGGCTACACCTGC.

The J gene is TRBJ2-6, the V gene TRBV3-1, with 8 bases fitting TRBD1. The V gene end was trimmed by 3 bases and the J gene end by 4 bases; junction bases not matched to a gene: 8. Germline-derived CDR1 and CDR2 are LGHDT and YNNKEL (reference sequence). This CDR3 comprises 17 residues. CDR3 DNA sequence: TGTGCCAGCAGCCATTACCCGACAGGGGTCGGGGCCAACGTCCTGACTTTC. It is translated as CASSHYPTGVGANVLTF.

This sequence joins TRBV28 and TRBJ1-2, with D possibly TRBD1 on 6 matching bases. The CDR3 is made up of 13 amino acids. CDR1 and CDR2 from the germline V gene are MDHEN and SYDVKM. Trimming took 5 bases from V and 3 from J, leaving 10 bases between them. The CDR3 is CASSPDSYYGYTF. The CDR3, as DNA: TGTGCCAGCAGTCCGGACAGTTACTATGGCTACACCTTC.

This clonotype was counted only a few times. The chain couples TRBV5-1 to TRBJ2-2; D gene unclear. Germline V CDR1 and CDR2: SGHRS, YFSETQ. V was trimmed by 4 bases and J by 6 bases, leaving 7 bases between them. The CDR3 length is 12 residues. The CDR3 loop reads CASSPHAGELFF. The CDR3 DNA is TGCGCCAGCAGCCCCCATGCCGGGGAGCTGTTTTTT. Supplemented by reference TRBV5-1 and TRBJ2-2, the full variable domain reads KAGVTQTPRYLIKTRGQQVTLSCSPISGHRSVSWYQQTPGQGLQFLFEYFSETQRNKGNFPGRFSGRQFSNSRSEMNVSTLELGDSALYLCASSPHAGELFFGEGSRLTVL.

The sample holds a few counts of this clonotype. CDR3 sequence: CASGKNTGELFF. In DNA, the CDR3 is TGTGCCAGCGGGAAGAACACCGGGGAGCTGTTTTTT. The chain uses TRBV12-3 or TRBV12-4 and TRBJ2-2; no definite D call. The CDR3 has 12 residues. V shed 8 bases and J shed 1 base, with 5 bases lying between them.

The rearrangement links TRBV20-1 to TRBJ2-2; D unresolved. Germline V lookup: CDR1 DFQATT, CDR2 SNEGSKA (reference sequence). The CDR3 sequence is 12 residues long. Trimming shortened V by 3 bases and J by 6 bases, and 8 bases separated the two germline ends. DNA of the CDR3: TGCAGTGCTAGGAGTGGTCCCGGGGAGCTGTTTTTT. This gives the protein CSARSGPGELFF.

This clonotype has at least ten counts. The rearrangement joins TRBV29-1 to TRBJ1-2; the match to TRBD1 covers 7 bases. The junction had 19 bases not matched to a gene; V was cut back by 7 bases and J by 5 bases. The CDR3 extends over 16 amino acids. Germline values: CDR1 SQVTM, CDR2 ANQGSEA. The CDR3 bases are TGCAGCGCGTTACAGGGGTTTCCCTTATTGGGGTATGGCTACACCTTC. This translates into CSALQGFPLLGYGYTF.

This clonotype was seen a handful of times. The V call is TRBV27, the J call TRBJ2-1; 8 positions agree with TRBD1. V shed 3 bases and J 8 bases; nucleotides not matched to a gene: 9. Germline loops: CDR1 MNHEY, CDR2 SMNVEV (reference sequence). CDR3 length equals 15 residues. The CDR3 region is CASSFLGQGLDEQFF. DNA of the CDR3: TGTGCCAGCAGTTTTTTAGGACAGGGCCTGGATGAGCAGTTCTTC.

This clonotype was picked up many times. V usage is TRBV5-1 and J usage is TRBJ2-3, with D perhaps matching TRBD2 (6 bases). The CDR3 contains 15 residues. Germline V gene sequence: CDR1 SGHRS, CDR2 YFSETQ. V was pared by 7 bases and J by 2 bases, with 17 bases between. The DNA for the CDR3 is TGCGCCAGCCACCCGCGGAGGGGCACCACAGATACGCAGTATTTT. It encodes CASHPRRGTTDTQYF.

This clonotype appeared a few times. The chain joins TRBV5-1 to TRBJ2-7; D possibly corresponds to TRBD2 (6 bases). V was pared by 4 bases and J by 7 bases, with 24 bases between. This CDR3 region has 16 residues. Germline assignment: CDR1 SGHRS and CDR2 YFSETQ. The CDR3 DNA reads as TGCGCCAGCAGCGAGGCGGGAACGGGATTATCGGGGGAGCAGTACTTC. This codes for CASSEAGTGLSGEQYF.

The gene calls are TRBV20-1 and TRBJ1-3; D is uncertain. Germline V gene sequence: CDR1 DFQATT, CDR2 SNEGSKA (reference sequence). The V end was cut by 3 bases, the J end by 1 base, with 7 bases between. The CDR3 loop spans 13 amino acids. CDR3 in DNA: TGCAGTGCTAGTTCCGTTTCTGGAAACACCATATATTTT. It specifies CSASSVSGNTIYF.

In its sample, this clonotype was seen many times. As DNA, the CDR3 is TGTGCCAGCAGCTTAGAGGGTGTTAGCGGCTACACCTTC. Its protein product is CASSLEGVSGYTF. The gene calls are TRBV7-2 and TRBJ1-2; D remains unclear. The CDR3 length is 13 residues. The ends were cut back, 1 base at V and 8 bases at J, with 11 bases in the middle. Germline CDR1 and CDR2: SGHTA and FQGNSA. Together with reference TRBV7-2 and TRBJ1-2, the CDR3 gives the full variable domain: GAGVSQSPSNKVTEKGKDVELRCDPISGHTALYWYRQSLGQGLEFLIYFQGNSAPDKSGLPSDRFSAERTGGSVSTLTIQRTQQEDSAVYLCASSLEGVSGYTFGSGTRLTVV.

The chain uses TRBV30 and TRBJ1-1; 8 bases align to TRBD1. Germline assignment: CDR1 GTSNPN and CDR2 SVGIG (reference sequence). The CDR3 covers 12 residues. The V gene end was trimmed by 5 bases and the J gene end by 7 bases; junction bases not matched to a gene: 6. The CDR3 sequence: CAWSPGGSEAFF. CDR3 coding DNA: TGTGCCTGGTCTCCAGGGGGCAGTGAAGCTTTCTTT.

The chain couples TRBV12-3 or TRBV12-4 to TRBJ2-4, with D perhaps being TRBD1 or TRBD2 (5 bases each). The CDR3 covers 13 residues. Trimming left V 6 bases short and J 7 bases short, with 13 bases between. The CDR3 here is CASSSGTGNIQYF. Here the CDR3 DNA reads TGTGCCAGCAGCTCCGGGACGGGTAACATTCAGTACTTC.

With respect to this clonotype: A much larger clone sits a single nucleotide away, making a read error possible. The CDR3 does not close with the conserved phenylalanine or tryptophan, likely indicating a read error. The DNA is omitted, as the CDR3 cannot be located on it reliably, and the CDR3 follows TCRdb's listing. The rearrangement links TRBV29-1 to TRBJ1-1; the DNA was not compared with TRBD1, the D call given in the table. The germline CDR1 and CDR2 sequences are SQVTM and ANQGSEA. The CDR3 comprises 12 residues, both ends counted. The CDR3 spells CSVGGTGELDFS.

CDR3: CAIRGGANYGYTF. The CDR3 DNA is TGTGCCATCAGGGGCGGCGCTAACTATGGCTACACCTTC. The chain carries TRBV10-3 and TRBJ1-2; no definite D call. V gave up 6 bases and J gave up 0 bases, with 8 bases separating them. There are 13 residues in the CDR3. Germline CDR1 ENHRY, CDR2 SYGVKD.

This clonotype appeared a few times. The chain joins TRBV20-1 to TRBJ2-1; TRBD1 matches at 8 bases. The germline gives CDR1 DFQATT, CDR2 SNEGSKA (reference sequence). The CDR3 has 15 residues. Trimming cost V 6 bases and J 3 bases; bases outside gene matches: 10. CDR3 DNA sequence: TGCAGTGCCGCCGTAGAAGACAGGGGCTACAATGAGCAGTTCTTC. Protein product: CSAAVEDRGYNEQFF.

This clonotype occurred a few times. The CDR3 here is CASSASGRTYEQYF. CDR3 nucleotides: TGTGCCAGCAGCGCTAGCGGGAGGACCTACGAGCAGTACTTC. J is TRBJ2-7 and V is TRBV3-1, with 11 bases fitting TRBD2. V shed 5 bases and J 2 bases; nucleotides not matched to a gene: 2. The CDR3 consists of 14 residues. Germline CDR1 and CDR2: LGHDT and YNNKEL (reference sequence).